These 28 T cell receptor beta chains came from one sample sequenced in a study of blood T cell repertoires in COVID-19. Assay used: immunoSEQ multiplex PCR; TCRdb lists only in-frame clones, some missing. The table shows about 120,000 clones, with 70% to 85% occurring only once. The specimen was peripheral blood. All receptors come from a man between 65 and 79 years old with active or convalescent COVID-19.

This chain joins TRBV29-1 and TRBJ1-1; possible D gene TRBD1, 5 bases. The length of the CDR3 is 13 residues. The V end was cut by 6 bases, the J end by 2 bases, with 13 bases between. Per germline, CDR1 SQVTM and CDR2 ANQGSEA. CDR3 DNA: TGCAGCGTACGCAGACAGAGAAACACTGAAGCTTTCTTT. Translating gives CSVRRQRNTEAFF.

CDR3 residues: CASSSRPGQDNSPLHF. The CDR3 DNA follows: TGCGCCAGCAGCTCCCGACCGGGACAGGATAATTCACCCCTCCACTTT. The rearrangement uses TRBV5-1 and TRBJ1-6; TRBD1 agrees at 8 bases. Germline CDR1 reads SGHRS; CDR2 reads YFSETQ. There are 16 residues in the CDR3. Germline trimming cut 3 bases from V and 5 bases from J; bases unmatched to any gene: 7.

This sequence joins TRBV27 and TRBJ1-2; the match to TRBD1 covers 8 bases. Germline-derived CDR1 and CDR2 are MNHEY and SMNVEV (reference sequence). CDR3 length: 13 residues. Trimming at V came to 4 bases and at J to 7 bases, leaving 5 bases not matched to a gene. The CDR3 DNA sequence: TGTGCCAGCAGTTCCGGGACAGGAGGTGGCTACACCTTC. It encodes CASSSGTGGGYTF.

The J gene is TRBJ1-2, the V gene TRBV3-1 (or the pseudogene TRBV3-2); perhaps TRBD1 as D (5 bases). V shed 4 bases and J shed 10 bases, with 13 bases lying between them. The V gene's germline CDR1 is LGHDT and CDR2 YNNKEL (reference sequence). The CDR3 sequence is 12 residues long. CDR3 nucleotides: TGTGCCAGCAGCCCGTTGGGGGGGGTCTACACCTTC. It specifies CASSPLGGVYTF.

The chain carries TRBV12-3 or TRBV12-4 and TRBJ1-4; D ambiguous. The CDR3 consists of 13 residues. V was cut by 5 bases and J by 7 bases, with 11 bases left in between. DNA of the CDR3: TGTGCCAGCAGTCTTCTTTTCGGTGAAAAACTGTTTTTT. As protein: CASSLLFGEKLFF.

The rearrangement joins TRBV7-9 to TRBJ2-1; a weak D match, TRBD2 (6 bases). Deletions cut 5 bases from V and 9 bases from J, with 14 bases between. CDR3 length: 13 residues. CDR1 and CDR2 (germline): SEHNR, FQNEAQ (reference sequence). CDR3 nucleotide sequence: TGTGCCAGCAGCCCGGGGACTCCCCCTGAGCAGTTCTTC. Protein: CASSPGTPPEQFF. Drawing the rest from reference TRBV7-9 and TRBJ2-1, the complete variable domain is DTGVSQNPRHKITKRGQNVTFRCDPISEHNRLYWYRQTLGQGPEFLTYFQNEAQLEKSRLLSDRFSAERPKGSFSTLEIQRTEQGDSAMYLCASSPGTPPEQFFGPGTRLTVL.

J is TRBJ1-2 and V is TRBV19; no clear D gene. Germline assignment: CDR1 LNHDA and CDR2 SQIVND (reference sequence). The CDR3 is 12 amino acids. V shed 3 bases and J shed 7 bases, with 9 bases lying between them. CDR3 in amino acids: CASSMVGVGYTF. CDR3 coding DNA: TGTGCCAGTAGTATGGTCGGGGTTGGCTACACCTTC.

This chain connects TRBV10-2 to TRBJ1-6; 11 nucleotides align to TRBD1. V shed 8 bases and J 5 bases; nucleotides not matched to a gene: 8. Germline assignment: CDR1 WSHSY and CDR2 SAAADI. There are 16 residues in the CDR3. The DNA for the CDR3 is TGCGCCAGCTCCAGCGGACAGGGGGCAAATAATTCACCCCTCCACTTT. Its protein product is CASSSGQGANNSPLHF.

V gene TRBV9 combines with J gene TRBJ2-2; TRBD2 is a possible D gene (7 bases). V lost 3 bases and J lost 2, with 14 bases in between. From germline, CDR1 is SGDLS and CDR2 YYNGEE. This CDR3 is built from 16 residues. CDR3 loop: CASSAGGQVNTGELFF. The CDR3, as DNA: TGTGCCAGCAGCGCCGGGGGGCAGGTTAACACCGGGGAGCTGTTTTTT. The full variable domain, its missing parts supplied by reference TRBV9 and TRBJ2-2, is DSGVTQTPKHLITATGQRVTLRCSPRSGDLSVYWYQQSLDQGLQFLIQYYNGEERAKGNILERFSAQQFPDLHSELNLSSLELGDSALYFCASSAGGQVNTGELFFGEGSRLTVL.

The chain couples TRBV30 to TRBJ1-1; D not certain. CDR1 is GTSNPN, CDR2 SVGIG, per germline (reference sequence). V lost 0 bases and J lost 0, with 11 bases in between. This CDR3 has 15 residues. CDR3 in DNA: TGTGCCTGGAGTGTCATCGGGATTATGAACACTGAAGCTTTCTTT. Its translation is CAWSVIGIMNTEAFF. The variable domain in full, with the rest retrieved from reference TRBV30 and TRBJ1-1, is SQTIHQWPATLVQPVGSPLSLECTVEGTSNPNLYWYRQAAGRGLQLLFYSVGIGQISSEVPQNLSASRPQDRQFILSSKKLLLSDSGFYLCAWSVIGIMNTEAFFGQGTRLTVV.

This clone was recorded a few times. The chain has TRBV7-3 and TRBJ1-6; no definite D call. CDR1 is SGHTA and CDR2 is FQGTGA in the germline V gene. Trimming removed 5 bases at V and 8 bases at J, with 13 bases between. The CDR3 sequence is 14 residues long. As DNA, the CDR3 is TGTGCCAGCAGCCAACGACCGGGTGATTCACCCCTCCACTTT. This translates into CASSQRPGDSPLHF. Full variable domain (rest looked up from reference TRBV7-3 and TRBJ1-6): GAGVSQTPSNKVTEKGKYVELRCDPISGHTALYWYRQSLGQGPEFLIYFQGTGAADDSGLPNDRFFAVRPEGSVSTLKIQRTERGDSAVYLCASSQRPGDSPLHFGNGTRLTVT.

The J gene is TRBJ1-4, the V gene TRBV3-1 (or the pseudogene TRBV3-2); 7 nucleotides agree with TRBD1. With 2 bases clipped from V and 6 bases from J, the junction kept 9 bases outside the gene matches. The germline V gene encodes CDR1 LGHDT and CDR2 YNNKEL (reference sequence). The CDR3 loop spans 16 amino acids. The CDR3 spells CASSQNRGLRHEKLFF. CDR3 bases: TGTGCCAGCAGCCAAAACAGGGGACTGCGCCATGAAAAACTGTTTTTT.

The chain links TRBV5-1 to TRBJ2-7, with D maybe TRBD1 (6 bases). The germline gives CDR1 SGHRS, CDR2 YFSETQ. This CDR3 contains 16 residues. The ends were cut back, 4 bases at V and 3 bases at J, with 20 bases in the middle. CDR3 sequence reads: CASSGIGLQGSYEQYF. The CDR3 nucleotides read TGCGCCAGCAGCGGAATCGGCCTCCAGGGGAGCTACGAGCAGTACTTC.

The chain joins TRBV7-2 to TRBJ2-1; 11 bases align to TRBD2. CDR3 length: 17 residues. From germline, CDR1 is SGHTA and CDR2 FQGNSA. V was pared by 5 bases and J by 0 bases, with 6 bases of the junction left unmatched. CDR3 sequence: CASSDIAGGVSYNEQFF. CDR3 nucleotides: TGTGCCAGCAGCGACATAGCGGGGGGGGTCTCCTACAATGAGCAGTTCTTC. The complete variable domain, with remaining parts taken from reference TRBV7-2 and TRBJ2-1, reads GAGVSQSPSNKVTEKGKDVELRCDPISGHTALYWYRQSLGQGLEFLIYFQGNSAPDKSGLPSDRFSAERTGGSVSTLTIQRTQQEDSAVYLCASSDIAGGVSYNEQFFGPGTRLTVL.

The gene calls are TRBV2 and TRBJ2-1, with 7 bases that match TRBD1. The V gene end was trimmed by 10 bases and the J gene end by 7 bases; junction bases not matched to a gene: 13. The CDR3 extends over 14 amino acids. Germline CDR1 SNHLY, CDR2 FYNNEI. CDR3 bases: TGTGCCACGGGACAGCTCGACCTCGGGAATGAGCAGTTCTTC. Its translation: CATGQLDLGNEQFF. Variable domain in full (rest from reference TRBV2 and TRBJ2-1): EPEVTQTPSHQVTQMGQEVILRCVPISNHLYFYWYRQILGQKVEFLVSFYNNEISEKSEIFDDQFSVERPDGSNFTLKIRSTKLEDSAMYFCATGQLDLGNEQFFGPGTRLTVL.

The J gene is TRBJ2-3, the V gene TRBV3-1 (or the pseudogene TRBV3-2); D is possibly TRBD2 (6 bases). The V gene's germline CDR1 is LGHDT and CDR2 YNNKEL (reference sequence). The CDR3 loop spans 15 amino acids. Trimming pared 0 bases from V and 2 bases from J, leaving 9 bases between. The chain's CDR3 is CASSQETGATDTQYF. Written as DNA, the CDR3 is TGTGCCAGCAGCCAAGAAACGGGAGCCACAGATACGCAGTATTTT.

The J gene is TRBJ2-3, the V gene TRBV12-3 or TRBV12-4; no reliable D call. This CDR3 is built from 12 residues. V lost 6 bases and J lost 6, with 10 bases in between. The CDR3 DNA sequence: TGTGCCAGCAGCCCCCAGTGGGATACGCAGTATTTT. Translation gives CASSPQWDTQYF.

J is TRBJ1-1 and V is TRBV7-2; tentatively, D is TRBD1 (5 bases). Looked up from germline, CDR1 is SGHTA and CDR2 is FQGNSA. V lost 8 bases to trimming and J lost 4 bases, with 17 bases between them. The CDR3 totals 14 residues. The CDR3 DNA is TGTGCCAGCGGCACCCAGGGTAGTAGCACTGAAGCTTTCTTT. Translation gives CASGTQGSSTEAFF. The variable domain in full, completed from reference TRBV7-2 and TRBJ1-1, reads GAGVSQSPSNKVTEKGKDVELRCDPISGHTALYWYRQSLGQGLEFLIYFQGNSAPDKSGLPSDRFSAERTGGSVSTLTIQRTQQEDSAVYLCASGTQGSSTEAFFGQGTRLTVV.

The rearrangement links TRBV5-5 to TRBJ2-3; TRBD1 might be the D (5 bases). Trimming removed 1 base at V and 0 bases at J, with 9 bases between. Per germline, CDR1 SGHKS and CDR2 YYEKEE (reference sequence). This CDR3 is 15 amino acids long. CDR3 nucleotides: TGTGCCAGCAGCTTGATCAGGGATAGCACAGATACGCAGTATTTT. This codes for CASSLIRDSTDTQYF.

In nucleotides, the CDR3 is TGTGCCAGCAGTGAAGACAGGGGTTGGTCACCCCTCCACTTT. Its protein is CASSEDRGWSPLHF. The chain joins TRBV6-1 to TRBJ1-6, with TRBD1 matching over 7 bases. Germline CDR1 and CDR2: MNHNS and SASEGT. V lost 1 base and J lost 10; bases outside the gene matches: 4. This CDR3 comprises 14 residues.

The chain links TRBV4-2 to TRBJ2-1; 11 positions match TRBD2. CDR1 and CDR2 from the germline V gene are LGHNA and YNFKEQ. The CDR3 is 17 residues long. V was clipped by 0 bases and J by 6 bases; unmatched bases: 7. DNA of the CDR3: TGTGCCAGCAGCCAAGACCTACTAGCGGGAGATTCCAATGAGCAGTTCTTC. Protein: CASSQDLLAGDSNEQFF.

The chain uses TRBV6-6 and TRBJ1-1, with unresolved D. CDR1 MNHNY and CDR2 SVGAGI come from the germline V gene (reference sequence). V was pared by 4 bases and J by 6 bases, with 9 bases between. This CDR3 comprises 12 residues. The CDR3 spells CASSSRGPEAFF. The CDR3 DNA reads TGTGCCAGCAGTTCCCGAGGTCCTGAAGCTTTCTTT.

The V and J genes are TRBV20-1 and TRBJ2-7, with 7 bases identical to TRBD2. CDR1 is DFQATT and CDR2 is SNEGSKA in the germline V gene (reference sequence). The CDR3 loop spans 11 amino acids. Losses at the gene ends were 7 bases for V and 3 bases for J; bases not matched to a gene: 3. In DNA, the CDR3 is TGCAGTGTGGGCGGGAGCTACGAGCAGTACTTC. Residues: CSVGGSYEQYF.

This clone has a single count. CDR3 bases: TGCAGTGCTAGTGAGACACTTTTCTCCTACAATGAGCAGTTCTTC. This encodes CSASETLFSYNEQFF. This chain uses TRBV20-1 with TRBJ2-1; no reliable D call. CDR3 length equals 15 residues. Trimming cost V 3 bases and J 0 bases, with 12 bases left between them. Germline V gene sequence: CDR1 DFQATT, CDR2 SNEGSKA (reference sequence).

This clone came up many times. The rearrangement uses TRBV28 and TRBJ2-1, with no clear D. The germline CDR1 and CDR2 sequences are MDHEN and SYDVKM. The germline V and J ends were trimmed by 0 bases and 3 bases, with 6 bases remaining between them. This CDR3 is 14 amino acids long. CDR3 loop: CASSLWQDYNEQFF. DNA of the CDR3: TGTGCCAGCAGTTTATGGCAGGACTACAATGAGCAGTTCTTC. The entire variable domain, with the rest obtained from reference TRBV28 and TRBJ2-1, is as follows: DVKVTQSSRYLVKRTGEKVFLECVQDMDHENMFWYRQDPGLGLRLIYFSYDVKMKEKGDIPEGYSVSREKKERFSLILESASTNQTSMYLCASSLWQDYNEQFFGPGTRLTVL.

The rearrangement uses TRBV12-3 or TRBV12-4 and TRBJ1-2; 7 bases are a match to TRBD1. The trim removed 6 bases at V and 4 bases at J, leaving 5 bases unmatched. This CDR3 spans 13 amino acids. The CDR3 sequence is CASSQGQSYGYTF. The CDR3 DNA is TGTGCCAGCAGCCAGGGACAGTCCTATGGCTACACCTTC.

The chain joins TRBV28 to TRBJ2-2; TRBD1 is a possible D gene (5 bases). In germline, CDR1 is MDHEN, CDR2 SYDVKM. V shed 10 bases and J shed 8 bases, with 8 bases lying between them. The CDR3 consists of 10 residues. CDR3 nucleotide sequence: TGTGCCATTTCAGGGGGGGAGCTGTTTTTT. As protein: CAISGGELFF.

The chain combines TRBV2 with TRBJ2-7; TRBD1 matches 10 bases. Germline V gene sequence: CDR1 SNHLY, CDR2 FYNNEI. The CDR3 extends over 15 amino acids. After removal of 6 bases from V and 3 bases from J, the junction contained 8 bases not matched to a gene. The CDR3 here is CASSGGDRGGYEQYF. The CDR3 coding sequence is TGTGCCAGCAGCGGGGGGGACAGGGGTGGCTACGAGCAGTACTTC. Using reference TRBV2 and TRBJ2-7 for the parts outside the CDR3, the full variable domain is EPEVTQTPSHQVTQMGQEVILRCVPISNHLYFYWYRQILGQKVEFLVSFYNNEISEKSEIFDDQFSVERPDGSNFTLKIRSTKLEDSAMYFCASSGGDRGGYEQYFGPGTRLTVT.